This is a list of T cell receptor beta chains from one sample in a study of T cells in Graves' hyperthyroidism and ophthalmopathy. TCRdb reanalysed the multiplex PCR reads using MiXCR and keeps one entry per CDR3 protein. The repertoire has almost 350,000 distinct CDR3 sequences, around 18% of them found once; the top ten carry around 15%. Sample: blood. The receptors come from a woman aged 40 to 50 with Graves' ophthalmopathy. Both conserved end residues are part of each CDR3. Fields, in order: clone size, CDR3 length, V gene, J gene, D gene, CDR3 protein, CDR3 DNA. D genes are given only for firm matches. A clone size is listed for some rows: how often the clone was seen (once, few, many), or a class if it is expanded.

abundance: many; len: 14; v_gene: TRBV6-2/TRBV6-3; j_gene: TRBJ2-7; d_gene: .; CDR3aa: CASSYSRGTNEQYF; CDR3nt: TGTGCCAGCAGTTACTCAAGGGGTACCAACGAGCAGTACTTC
abundance: many; len: 18; v_gene: TRBV6-5; j_gene: TRBJ2-7; d_gene: TRBD2; CDR3aa: CASSYSSPTSGSRYEQYF; CDR3nt: TGTGCCAGCAGTTACTCGAGCCCCACTAGCGGGAGTCGATACGAGCAGTACTTC
abundance: few; len: 17; v_gene: TRBV5-1; j_gene: TRBJ2-2; d_gene: .; CDR3aa: CASSWGNIRVITGELFF; CDR3nt: TGCGCCAGCAGCTGGGGCAACATCAGGGTAATAACCGGGGAGCTGTTTTTT
abundance: .; len: 13; v_gene: TRBV6-2/TRBV6-3; j_gene: TRBJ1-2; d_gene: .; CDR3aa: CASSFGVLPGYTF; CDR3nt: TGTGCCAGCAGTTTTGGCGTACTCCCTGGCTACACCTTC
abundance: .; len: 19; v_gene: TRBV6-2/TRBV6-3; j_gene: TRBJ2-7; d_gene: .; CDR3aa: CASTILVMGGPKGDYEQYF; CDR3nt: TGTGCCAGCACCATATTAGTTATGGGGGGACCCAAGGGGGACTACGAGCAGTACTTC
abundance: many; len: 13; v_gene: TRBV11-2; j_gene: TRBJ2-7; d_gene: .; CDR3aa: CASSPTLPHEQYF; CDR3nt: TGTGCCAGCAGCCCAACACTACCCCACGAGCAGTACTTC
abundance: .; len: 15; v_gene: TRBV30; j_gene: TRBJ2-7; d_gene: TRBD2; CDR3aa: CAWRATSGSPYEQYF; CDR3nt: TGTGCCTGGAGAGCCACTAGCGGGAGTCCCTACGAGCAGTACTTC
abundance: many; len: 14; v_gene: TRBV2; j_gene: TRBJ2-5; d_gene: TRBD2; CDR3aa: CASSGGLAGETQYF; CDR3nt: TGTGCCAGCAGTGGGGGACTAGCGGGTGAGACCCAGTACTTC
abundance: many; len: 15; v_gene: TRBV28; j_gene: TRBJ1-1; d_gene: .; CDR3aa: CASSFSRSRRTEAFF; CDR3nt: TGTGCCAGCAGTTTCTCACGCTCGCGGCGTACTGAAGCTTTCTTT
abundance: .; len: 14; v_gene: TRBV5-1; j_gene: TRBJ2-2; d_gene: .; CDR3aa: CASMRSGNTGELFF; CDR3nt: TGCGCCAGCATGAGATCCGGGAACACCGGGGAGCTGTTTTTT
abundance: .; len: 18; v_gene: TRBV6-5; j_gene: TRBJ2-5; d_gene: TRBD2; CDR3aa: CASSYSRGSGRVAETQYF; CDR3nt: TGTGCCAGCAGTTACTCGAGGGGTAGCGGGAGGGTCGCGGAGACCCAGTACTTC
abundance: .; len: 12; v_gene: TRBV28; j_gene: TRBJ2-5; d_gene: .; CDR3aa: CASRTGRETQCF; CDR3nt: TGTGCCAGCAGGACAGGTAGAGAGACCCAGTGCTTC
abundance: many; len: 13; v_gene: TRBV7-2; j_gene: TRBJ1-2; d_gene: .; CDR3aa: CAGRRPPNYGYTF; CDR3nt: TGTGCCGGACGCCGACCTCCTAACTATGGCTACACCTTC
abundance: many; len: 13; v_gene: TRBV7-3; j_gene: TRBJ2-7; d_gene: .; CDR3aa: CASSMKAGYEQYF; CDR3nt: TGTGCCAGCAGCATGAAAGCAGGGTACGAGCAGTACTTC
abundance: .; len: 15; v_gene: TRBV27; j_gene: TRBJ2-7; d_gene: TRBD2; CDR3aa: CASSHRDYGIYEQYF; CDR3nt: TGTGCCAGCAGTCATCGGGACTATGGGATCTACGAGCAGTACTTC
abundance: many; len: 16; v_gene: TRBV4-2; j_gene: TRBJ1-1; d_gene: .; CDR3aa: CASSQDRDPVNTEAFF; CDR3nt: TGTGCCAGCAGCCAAGATCGGGATCCGGTGAACACTGAAGCTTTCTTT
abundance: many; len: 14; v_gene: TRBV7-8; j_gene: TRBJ2-5; d_gene: .; CDR3aa: CASSSAAGGETQYF; CDR3nt: TGTGCCAGCAGCTCAGCAGCAGGGGGGGAGACCCAGTACTTC
abundance: many; len: 13; v_gene: TRBV27; j_gene: TRBJ2-7; d_gene: .; CDR3aa: CASSGGTTYEQYF; CDR3nt: TGTGCCAGCAGTGGTGGCACCACCTACGAGCAGTACTTC
abundance: .; len: 16; v_gene: TRBV12-3/TRBV12-4; j_gene: TRBJ2-5; d_gene: TRBD2; CDR3aa: CASSQVAGSLKETQYF; CDR3nt: TGTGCCAGCAGCCAAGTAGCGGGGTCCTTAAAAGAGACCCAGTACTTC
abundance: many; len: 17; v_gene: TRBV6-5; j_gene: TRBJ2-5; d_gene: TRBD2; CDR3aa: CASSYEAGGPVLETQYF; CDR3nt: TGTGCCAGCAGTTATGAAGCGGGAGGGCCGGTGTTGGAGACCCAGTACTTC
abundance: .; len: 14; v_gene: TRBV29-1; j_gene: TRBJ1-2; d_gene: .; CDR3aa: CSVTLIRGGDGYTF; CDR3nt: TGCAGCGTGACTCTAATCAGGGGTGGTGATGGCTACACCTTC
abundance: many; len: 11; v_gene: TRBV25-1; j_gene: TRBJ2-7; d_gene: .; CDR3aa: CASSEDYEQYF; CDR3nt: TGTGCCAGCAGTGAGGACTACGAGCAGTACTTC
abundance: many; len: 13; v_gene: TRBV30; j_gene: TRBJ2-6; d_gene: .; CDR3aa: CAWSGSGANVLTF; CDR3nt: TGTGCCTGGAGCGGCTCAGGGGCCAACGTCCTGACTTTC
abundance: many; len: 16; v_gene: TRBV24-1; j_gene: TRBJ1-5; d_gene: .; CDR3aa: CATSDRGLNSNQPQHF; CDR3nt: TGTGCCACCAGTGATAGAGGACTGAATAGCAATCAGCCCCAGCATTTT
abundance: many; len: 17; v_gene: TRBV5-5; j_gene: TRBJ2-7; d_gene: .; CDR3aa: CASSLGSPRAIGNEQYF; CDR3nt: TGTGCCAGCAGCTTGGGCTCCCCGAGGGCAATCGGCAACGAGCAGTACTTC
abundance: many; len: 13; v_gene: TRBV19; j_gene: TRBJ1-5; d_gene: .; CDR3aa: CASSPVLNQPQHF; CDR3nt: TGTGCCAGTAGTCCGGTTCTAAATCAGCCCCAGCATTTT
abundance: many; len: 14; v_gene: TRBV6-1; j_gene: TRBJ2-2; d_gene: TRBD2; CDR3aa: CASTGLAGPGELFF; CDR3nt: TGTGCCAGCACCGGACTAGCGGGTCCCGGGGAGCTGTTTTTT
abundance: many; len: 13; v_gene: TRBV3-1; j_gene: TRBJ2-7; d_gene: TRBD1; CDR3aa: CASSAWTGAEQYF; CDR3nt: TGTGCCAGCAGCGCCTGGACAGGGGCCGAGCAGTACTTC
abundance: .; len: 15; v_gene: TRBV27; j_gene: TRBJ2-1; d_gene: TRBD2; CDR3aa: CASSRRLAGLNEQFF; CDR3nt: TGTGCCAGCAGCCGCCGACTAGCGGGCCTCAATGAGCAGTTCTTC
abundance: .; len: 13; v_gene: TRBV11-1; j_gene: TRBJ2-7; d_gene: .; CDR3aa: CASSPAAKNEQYF; CDR3nt: TGTGCCAGCAGCCCAGCTGCAAAGAACGAGCAGTACTTC
abundance: many; len: 12; v_gene: TRBV12-3/TRBV12-4; j_gene: TRBJ2-7; d_gene: TRBD1; CDR3aa: CASGGQGVREYF; CDR3nt: TGTGCCAGCGGGGGACAGGGGGTAAGGGAGTACTTC
abundance: many; len: 14; v_gene: TRBV27; j_gene: TRBJ2-7; d_gene: TRBD2; CDR3aa: CASSRREVSYEQYF; CDR3nt: TGTGCCAGCAGTCGCCGGGAGGTCTCCTACGAGCAGTACTTC
abundance: many; len: 14; v_gene: TRBV28; j_gene: TRBJ1-1; d_gene: .; CDR3aa: CASTGLYLNTEAFF; CDR3nt: TGTGCCAGCACCGGCCTCTACTTGAACACTGAAGCTTTCTTT
abundance: many; len: 15; v_gene: TRBV7-2; j_gene: TRBJ2-5; d_gene: TRBD2; CDR3aa: CASSPTGPGRETQYF; CDR3nt: TGTGCCAGCAGCCCAACGGGACCCGGGAGGGAGACCCAGTACTTC
abundance: many; len: 13; v_gene: TRBV7-9; j_gene: TRBJ1-2; d_gene: .; CDR3aa: CASSQGSNYGYTF; CDR3nt: TGTGCCAGCAGCCAGGGGTCTAACTATGGCTACACCTTC
abundance: many; len: 16; v_gene: TRBV2; j_gene: TRBJ1-2; d_gene: .; CDR3aa: CASSELDAGLNYGYTF; CDR3nt: TGTGCCAGCAGTGAATTAGATGCTGGTCTTAACTATGGCTACACCTTC
abundance: many; len: 10; v_gene: TRBV28; j_gene: TRBJ1-2; d_gene: .; CDR3aa: CATTGVGYTF; CDR3nt: TGTGCCACCACGGGGGTTGGCTACACCTTC
abundance: many; len: 14; v_gene: TRBV28; j_gene: TRBJ2-7; d_gene: .; CDR3aa: CASTHGALTYEQYF; CDR3nt: TGTGCCAGCACCCATGGAGCGTTGACCTACGAGCAGTACTTC
abundance: few; len: 14; v_gene: TRBV12-3/TRBV12-4; j_gene: TRBJ2-7; d_gene: TRBD2; CDR3aa: CASSLAGGPNEQYF; CDR3nt: TGTGCCAGCAGCCTAGCGGGAGGGCCCAACGAGCAGTACTTC
abundance: many; len: 14; v_gene: TRBV6-1; j_gene: TRBJ1-1; d_gene: .; CDR3aa: CASRGLQLNTEAFF; CDR3nt: TGTGCCAGCAGAGGCCTACAATTGAACACTGAAGCTTTCTTT
abundance: many; len: 15; v_gene: TRBV6-1; j_gene: TRBJ2-2; d_gene: .; CDR3aa: CASFSGRVNTGELFF; CDR3nt: TGTGCCAGTTTTAGTGGCAGGGTTAACACCGGGGAGCTGTTTTTT
abundance: few; len: 14; v_gene: TRBV6-1; j_gene: TRBJ1-1; d_gene: .; CDR3aa: CASRLRSPNTEAFF; CDR3nt: TGTGCCAGCAGACTTAGGTCACCGAACACTGAAGCTTTCTTT
abundance: many; len: 14; v_gene: TRBV12-3/TRBV12-4; j_gene: TRBJ2-5; d_gene: .; CDR3aa: CASSIGTSQETQYF; CDR3nt: TGTGCCAGCAGTATCGGGACTTCCCAAGAGACCCAGTACTTC
abundance: .; len: 15; v_gene: TRBV11-3; j_gene: TRBJ2-5; d_gene: TRBD1; CDR3aa: CASSLGQGAAETQYF; CDR3nt: TGTGCCAGCAGCCTGGGACAGGGGGCTGCGGAGACCCAGTACTTC
abundance: many; len: 14; v_gene: TRBV30; j_gene: TRBJ2-7; d_gene: TRBD2; CDR3aa: CAWRASGPSYEQYF; CDR3nt: TGTGCCTGGAGGGCTAGCGGCCCCTCCTACGAGCAGTACTTC
abundance: .; len: 14; v_gene: TRBV28; j_gene: TRBJ1-1; d_gene: TRBD1; CDR3aa: CASNLTDRATEAFF; CDR3nt: TGTGCCAGCAATTTGACTGACAGGGCCACTGAAGCTTTCTTT
abundance: many; len: 16; v_gene: TRBV6-5; j_gene: TRBJ2-7; d_gene: TRBD1; CDR3aa: CASSLPGQGIPYEQYF; CDR3nt: TGTGCCAGCAGTCTACCGGGACAGGGGATTCCCTACGAGCAGTACTTC
abundance: many; len: 13; v_gene: TRBV12-3/TRBV12-4; j_gene: TRBJ2-3; d_gene: .; CDR3aa: CASSSLSTDTQYF; CDR3nt: TGTGCCAGCAGTTCACTAAGCACAGATACGCAGTATTTT
abundance: many; len: 14; v_gene: TRBV20-1; j_gene: TRBJ2-7; d_gene: .; CDR3aa: CSARDGTDNYEQYF; CDR3nt: TGCAGTGCTAGAGATGGGACTGACAACTACGAGCAGTACTTC
abundance: many; len: 20; v_gene: TRBV13; j_gene: TRBJ2-7; d_gene: TRBD2; CDR3aa: CASSPPRRRVIAGGPNEQYF; CDR3nt: TGTGCCAGCAGCCCGCCCCGCCGGAGGGTCATAGCGGGAGGGCCGAACGAGCAGTACTTC
abundance: many; len: 18; v_gene: TRBV6-2/TRBV6-3; j_gene: TRBJ2-2; d_gene: TRBD2; CDR3aa: CASSLVSPLAGLSGELFF; CDR3nt: TGTGCCAGCAGCCTAGTCTCCCCACTAGCGGGACTTTCCGGGGAGCTGTTTTTT
abundance: many; len: 16; v_gene: TRBV11-2; j_gene: TRBJ2-5; d_gene: .; CDR3aa: CASSGRQVFPQETQYF; CDR3nt: TGTGCCAGCAGCGGAAGACAAGTCTTTCCGCAAGAGACCCAGTACTTC
abundance: .; len: 13; v_gene: TRBV28; j_gene: TRBJ2-7; d_gene: .; CDR3aa: CASKTGEGYEQYF; CDR3nt: TGTGCCAGCAAGACAGGGGAGGGCTACGAGCAGTACTTC
abundance: many; len: 13; v_gene: TRBV12-3/TRBV12-4; j_gene: TRBJ2-7; d_gene: .; CDR3aa: CASAWSGSYEQYF; CDR3nt: TGTGCCAGCGCCTGGTCCGGGAGCTACGAGCAGTACTTC
abundance: many; len: 17; v_gene: TRBV28; j_gene: TRBJ2-7; d_gene: .; CDR3aa: CASSLVPGAGVNYEQYF; CDR3nt: TGTGCCAGCAGTTTGGTCCCCGGAGCGGGTGTAAACTACGAGCAGTACTTC
abundance: many; len: 14; v_gene: TRBV29-1; j_gene: TRBJ2-2; d_gene: .; CDR3aa: CSVGRGIDTGELFF; CDR3nt: TGCAGCGTTGGGAGGGGTATTGACACCGGGGAGCTGTTTTTT
abundance: .; len: 13; v_gene: TRBV2; j_gene: TRBJ2-2; d_gene: .; CDR3aa: CASSDGETGELFF; CDR3nt: TGTGCCAGCAGTGACGGTGAAACCGGGGAGCTGTTTTTT